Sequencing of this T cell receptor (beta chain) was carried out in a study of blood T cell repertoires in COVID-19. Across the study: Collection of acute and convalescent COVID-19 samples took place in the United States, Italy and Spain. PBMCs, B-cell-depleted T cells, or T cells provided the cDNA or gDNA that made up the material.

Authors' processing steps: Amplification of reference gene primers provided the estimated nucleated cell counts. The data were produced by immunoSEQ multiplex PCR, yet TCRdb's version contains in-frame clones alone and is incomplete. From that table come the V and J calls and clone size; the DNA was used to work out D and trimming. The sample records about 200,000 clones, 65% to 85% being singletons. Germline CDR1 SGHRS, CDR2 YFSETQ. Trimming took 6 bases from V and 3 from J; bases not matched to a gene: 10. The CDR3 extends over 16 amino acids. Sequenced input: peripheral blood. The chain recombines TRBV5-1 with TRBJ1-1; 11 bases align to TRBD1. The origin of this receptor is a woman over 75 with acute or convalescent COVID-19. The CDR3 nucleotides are TGCGCCAGCACCTCCGCGGGGGACAGGGGGGACACTGAAGCTTTCTTT. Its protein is CASTSAGDRGDTEAFF.